This TCR beta chain appears in the sequencing data of a study of shared clonotypes between healthy human individuals (dated by TCRdb to about 2020). Some background on the complete study: The cohort comprised a couple of women and a few men aged 18 to 49 years. Per donor, three plates each were used for CD4 naive and CD4 memory, two for CD8 naive, and one for CD8 memory. The study deeply sequenced blood TCR repertoires of several healthy adults to estimate repertoire size and the extent of clonotype sharing between individuals. Libraries were prepared and TCR repertoires were sequenced by different laboratories using diverse techniques, in order to increase sequencing depth and limit assay-specific biases. Per donor, leukapheresis produced somewhere between about 0.9 and 9.5 billion PBMCs.

Clipping removes 0 bases from V and 4 bases from J, with 5 as the unmatched junction base count. Its CDR3 holds 15 amino acids, cysteine through phenylalanine. Only CDR3 DNA remains: 45 bases, in frame from the first base. The germline V gene yields KGHSH for CDR1 and LQKENI for CDR2. The donors were healthy, HIV-negative adults with no recently reported acute infections or vaccinations. Only Caucasian adults living in Nashville, Tennessee, USA were represented among the donors. CD4+ T cells were enriched by magnetic negative selection, after which naive cells were positively selected on CD45RA and the negative fraction was taken as the memory subset. After blood collection by leukapheresis, PBMCs were isolated using Ficoll-Histopaque density gradient centrifugation and then cryopreserved in the vapor phase of liquid nitrogen. Analytical flow cytometry was used to check the purity and quantity of each magnetically sorted T cell population. Each sorted fraction had its genomic DNA isolated and then quantified by UV absorbance on a Nanodrop 2000c.

In the case of this clone: Its antigen specificity is not known. Base quality data are lacking; no much larger clone is found one base away. Distinct nucleotide sequences in the sample also encode this CDR3.

Using the deep immunoSEQ assay, TCR CDR3 regions were amplified from genomic DNA by multiplex PCR. Extracted genomic DNA from each cell subset was distributed evenly across all wells of several immunoSEQ 96-well plates, and each plate was treated as a replicate. For sorted subsets, roughly 200 ng of genomic DNA, equivalent to tens of thousands of T cell genomes, went into each replicate PCR. The purified libraries were quantified using a Qubit 3.0 fluorometer, sized with a Bioanalyzer 2100, and then quantified again using the KAPA Library Quantification kit. Every immunoSEQ 96-well plate was sequenced on a dedicated single-read 150-cycle Illumina NextSeq 550 flow cell. Processing in the source paper ran as follows. Because the immunoSEQ output held only junctional sequences and lacked quality scores, the filtering could not match the filtering applied to full-length reads. Sequences were annotated with PyIR, a Python wrapper for IgBLAST v1.9, and V/J genes and CDR3 were assigned using IMGT germline references. Reads were filtered out if the reads had weak V/J assignments (E-value above 1e-6), no CDR3, stop codons, out-of-frame junctions, or ambiguous translated residues. A V3J clonotype was defined by an identical inferred V gene, J gene, and CDR3 amino acid sequence. The percentage overlap between two repertoires was calculated by dividing the number of shared unique clonotypes by the size of the smaller repertoire. RTK rarefaction, the Chao1 estimator, and Recon v2.1 estimates of unobserved clonotypes were used to assess repertoire richness. Generation probabilities for all TCRbeta clonotypes obtained by the gDNA method from four donors were computed using OLGA. What TCRdb holds here is the immuneACCESS table cut down to in-frame rearrangements. Part of the clones is not present; checked against another copy, under half of the missing clones reflect an unresolved V gene, and the others are unexplained. That table gives V, J and clone size, and the DNA gave D and trimming. The sample table holds a few million clones, of which 80% to 95% were seen once. Together, the top ten hold roughly 0.34% of the sample.

Beyond this particular receptor, the publication reports: Because the study included a small number of donors, the genetic and exposure-history diversity represented was limited. Based on pairwise subsampling, the degree of clonotype sharing among donors was expected to be affected by sequencing depth. Even with the large sequencing depth, rarefaction of the sorted-subset datasets indicated that sequencing was incomplete. Compared with non-shared clonotypes, clonotypes shared by all four sorted-subset donors had higher generation probabilities. Sampling was limited to blood, and TCR repertoires in tissue likely differ from TCR repertoires in blood. Naive subsets generally had larger estimated clonotype richness than memory subsets did. Across a few donors, around 5% of naive CD4, 3% to 4% of naive CD8, under 2.5% of memory CD4, and roughly 0.4% of memory CD8 clonotypes were shared.

The TCR comes from a man in his late teens or twenties in good health. Some clones in this sample may be carry-over from other donors' samples. Sequencing was done on a sample of naive CD4+ T cells from PBMCs. The cell subset or site tag for this specimen amounts to: CD45RA+ positively selected. The chain was built from TRBV18 and TRBJ2-7; TRBD1 lines up with 8 middle nucleotides. The CDR3 reads CASSPPGTGPYEQYF. The sequence in DNA is TGTGCCAGCTCACCACCGGGGACAGGACCATACGAGCAGTACTTC.